The T cell receptor (beta chain) under discussion was sequenced for a study of T cells in tuberculosis. Sequenced by immunoSEQ multiplex PCR; TCRdb stores in-frame clones only, minus some. The sample lists fewer than 35,000 clones; roughly 82% were seen once. V lost 5 bases to trimming and J lost 2 bases, with 6 bases between them. Germline V gives CDR1 SGHTA, CDR2 FQGNSA. The CDR3 contains 12 residues. Time point specified: new active TB diagnosis, blood taken before or within 7 days of starting treatment. The chain joins TRBV7-2 to TRBJ1-2; D is uncertain. Sequencing used PBMCs, obtained at tuberculosis diagnosis. The clonotype was recovered from an adult with tuberculosis. The CDR3 DNA is TGTGCCAGCAGCCCGGAGAACTATGGCTACACCTTC. Protein: CASSPENYGYTF.